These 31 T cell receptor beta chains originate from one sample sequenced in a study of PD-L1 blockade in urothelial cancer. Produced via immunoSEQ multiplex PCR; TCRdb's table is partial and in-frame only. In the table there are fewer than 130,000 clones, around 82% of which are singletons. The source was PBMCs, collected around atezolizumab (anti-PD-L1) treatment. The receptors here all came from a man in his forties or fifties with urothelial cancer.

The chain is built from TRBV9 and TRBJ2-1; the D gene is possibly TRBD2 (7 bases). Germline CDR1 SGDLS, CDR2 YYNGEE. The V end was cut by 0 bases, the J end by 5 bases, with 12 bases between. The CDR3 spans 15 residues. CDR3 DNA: TGTGCCAGCAGCGTAGGGGGGGGGCAAGACAATGAGCAGTTCTTC. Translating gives CASSVGGGQDNEQFF.

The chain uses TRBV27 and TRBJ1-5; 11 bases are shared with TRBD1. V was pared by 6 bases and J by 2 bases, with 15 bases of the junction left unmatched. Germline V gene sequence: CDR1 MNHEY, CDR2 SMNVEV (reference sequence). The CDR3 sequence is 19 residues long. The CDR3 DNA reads TGTGCCAGCAGGACCCAGGACAGGGGGCGCGGTTCTTGCAATCAGCCCCAGCATTTT. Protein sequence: CASRTQDRGRGSCNQPQHF.

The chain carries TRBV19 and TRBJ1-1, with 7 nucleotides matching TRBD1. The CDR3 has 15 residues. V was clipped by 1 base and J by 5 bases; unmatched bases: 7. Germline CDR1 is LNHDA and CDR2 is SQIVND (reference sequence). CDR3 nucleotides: TGTGCCAGTAGTATAGGAAAGACAGGGTTGACTGAAGCTTTCTTT. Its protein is CASSIGKTGLTEAFF.

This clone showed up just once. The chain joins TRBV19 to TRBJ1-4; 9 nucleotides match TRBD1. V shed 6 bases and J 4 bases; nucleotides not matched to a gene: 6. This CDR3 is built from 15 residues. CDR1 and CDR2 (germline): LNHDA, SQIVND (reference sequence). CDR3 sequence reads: CASRTRQGDNEKLFF. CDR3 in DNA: TGTGCCAGTAGGACCAGACAGGGGGATAATGAAAAACTGTTTTTT.

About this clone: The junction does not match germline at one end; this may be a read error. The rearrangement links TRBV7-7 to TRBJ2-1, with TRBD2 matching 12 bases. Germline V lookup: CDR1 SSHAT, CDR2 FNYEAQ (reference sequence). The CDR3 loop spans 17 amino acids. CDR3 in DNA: TGTGCTAGCAGCTTAGAAATGACTAGCGGGAGTTACAATGAGCAGTTCTTC. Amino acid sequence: CASSLEMTSGSYNEQFF.

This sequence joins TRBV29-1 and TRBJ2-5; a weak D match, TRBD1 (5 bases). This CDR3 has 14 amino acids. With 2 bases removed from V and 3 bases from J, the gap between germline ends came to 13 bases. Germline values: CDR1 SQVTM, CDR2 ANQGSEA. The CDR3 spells CSVEPTDSEETQYF. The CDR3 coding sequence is TGCAGCGTTGAACCCACCGACAGTGAAGAGACCCAGTACTTC.

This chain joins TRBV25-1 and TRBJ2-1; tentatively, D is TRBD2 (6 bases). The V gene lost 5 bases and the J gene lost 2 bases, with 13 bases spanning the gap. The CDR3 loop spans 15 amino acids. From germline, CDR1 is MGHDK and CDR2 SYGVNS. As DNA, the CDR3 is TGTGCCAGCAGTCATACGGGAGTCCCCTACAATGAGCAGTTCTTC. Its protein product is CASSHTGVPYNEQFF.

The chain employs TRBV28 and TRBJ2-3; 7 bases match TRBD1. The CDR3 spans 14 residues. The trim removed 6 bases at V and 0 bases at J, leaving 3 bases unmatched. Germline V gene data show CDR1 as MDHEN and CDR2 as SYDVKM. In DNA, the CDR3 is TGTGCCAGCAGGACAGGGTCTAGCACAGATACGCAGTATTTT. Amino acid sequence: CASRTGSSTDTQYF.

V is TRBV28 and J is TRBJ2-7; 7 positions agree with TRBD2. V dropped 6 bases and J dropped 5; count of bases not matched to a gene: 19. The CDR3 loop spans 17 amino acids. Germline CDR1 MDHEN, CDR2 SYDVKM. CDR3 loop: CASSRAASGSPSNEQYF. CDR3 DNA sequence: TGTGCCAGCAGCCGCGCCGCTAGCGGAAGCCCATCAAACGAGCAGTACTTC.

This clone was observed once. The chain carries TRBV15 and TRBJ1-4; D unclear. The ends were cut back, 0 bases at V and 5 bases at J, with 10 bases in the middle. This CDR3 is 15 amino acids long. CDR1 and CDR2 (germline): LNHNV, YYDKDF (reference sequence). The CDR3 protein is CATSREVGLNEKLFF. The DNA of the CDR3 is TGTGCCACCAGCAGAGAGGTGGGCTTAAATGAAAAACTGTTTTTT.

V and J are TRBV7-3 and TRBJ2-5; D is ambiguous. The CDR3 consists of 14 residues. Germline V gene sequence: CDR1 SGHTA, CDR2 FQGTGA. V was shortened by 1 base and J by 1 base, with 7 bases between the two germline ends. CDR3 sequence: CASSLSSSQETQYF. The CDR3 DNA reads TGTGCCAGCAGCTTAAGTTCCAGCCAAGAGACCCAGTACTTC.

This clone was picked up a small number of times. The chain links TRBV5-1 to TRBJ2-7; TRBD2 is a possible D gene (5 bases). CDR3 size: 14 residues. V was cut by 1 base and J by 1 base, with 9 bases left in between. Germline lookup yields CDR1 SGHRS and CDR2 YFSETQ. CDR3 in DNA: TGCGCCAGCAGCTTGAGCGGCGGATCCTACGAGCAGTACTTC. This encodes CASSLSGGSYEQYF.

CDR3 sequence (DNA): TGTGCCAGCAGCGAACAGGGGGCGCACACTGAAGCTTTCTTT. Translated: CASSEQGAHTEAFF. This chain links TRBV7-2 with TRBJ1-1, with 9 positions matching TRBD1. CDR1 and CDR2 from the germline V gene are SGHTA and FQGNSA. Trimming took 5 bases from V and 3 from J; bases not matched to a gene: 4. The CDR3 is made up of 14 amino acids.

The CDR3 loop is CASSSGQSFSPLHF. The CDR3 region has the DNA TGTGCCAGCAGTTCGGGACAGTCCTTCTCACCCCTCCACTTT. This chain joins TRBV27 and TRBJ1-6; 7 bases are shared with TRBD1. CDR1 and CDR2 from the germline V gene are MNHEY and SMNVEV (reference sequence). J was trimmed by 10 bases and V by 4 bases; bases with no gene match: 7. The CDR3 sequence is 14 residues long.

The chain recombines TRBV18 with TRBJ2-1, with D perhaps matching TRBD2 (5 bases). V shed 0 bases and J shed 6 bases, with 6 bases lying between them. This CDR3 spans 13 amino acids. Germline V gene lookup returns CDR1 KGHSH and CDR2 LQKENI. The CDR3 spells CASSPPTSNEQFF. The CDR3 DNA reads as TGTGCCAGCTCACCACCTACTAGCAATGAGCAGTTCTTC.

CDR3 loop: CAYRVAGANVLTF. The CDR3 DNA reads TGTGCCTACAGGGTAGCTGGGGCCAACGTCCTGACTTTC. The chain joins TRBV7-9 to TRBJ2-6, with a possible D match to TRBD1 (6 bases). Trimming stripped 11 bases from V and 2 bases from J, with 10 bases between. The CDR3 runs to 13 residues. CDR1 and CDR2 from the germline V gene are SEHNR and FQNEAQ (reference sequence). The variable domain in full, completed from reference TRBV7-9 and TRBJ2-6, reads DTGVSQNPRHKITKRGQNVTFRCDPISEHNRLYWYRQTLGQGPEFLTYFQNEAQLEKSRLLSDRFSAERPKGSFSTLEIQRTEQGDSAMYLCAYRVAGANVLTFGAGSRLTVL.

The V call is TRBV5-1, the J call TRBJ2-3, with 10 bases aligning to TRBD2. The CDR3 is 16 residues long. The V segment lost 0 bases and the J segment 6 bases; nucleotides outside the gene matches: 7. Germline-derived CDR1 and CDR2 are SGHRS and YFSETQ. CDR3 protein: CASSLGASSGGDTQYF. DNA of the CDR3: TGCGCCAGCAGCTTGGGTGCGTCTAGCGGGGGCGATACGCAGTATTTT.

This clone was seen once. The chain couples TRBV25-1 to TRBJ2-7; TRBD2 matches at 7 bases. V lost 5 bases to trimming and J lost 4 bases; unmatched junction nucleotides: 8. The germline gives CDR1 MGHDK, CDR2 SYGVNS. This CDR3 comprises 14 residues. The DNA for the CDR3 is TGTGCCAGCAGTCAGGACGGGGGGTCTTACGAGCAGTACTTC. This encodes CASSQDGGSYEQYF.

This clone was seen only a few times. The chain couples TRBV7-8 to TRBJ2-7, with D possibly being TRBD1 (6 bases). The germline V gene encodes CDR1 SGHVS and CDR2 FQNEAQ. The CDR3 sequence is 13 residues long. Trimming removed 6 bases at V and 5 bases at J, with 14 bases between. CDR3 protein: CASSPNRANEQYF. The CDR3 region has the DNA TGTGCCAGCAGTCCCAACAGGGCTAACGAGCAGTACTTC.

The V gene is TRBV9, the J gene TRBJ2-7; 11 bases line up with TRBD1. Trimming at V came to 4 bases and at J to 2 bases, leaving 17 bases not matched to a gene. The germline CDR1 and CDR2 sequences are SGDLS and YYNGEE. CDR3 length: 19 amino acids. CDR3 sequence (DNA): TGTGCCAGCAGCCCTAGGACAGGGGGCATTGTGGGATCAGCCTACGAGCAGTACTTC. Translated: CASSPRTGGIVGSAYEQYF.

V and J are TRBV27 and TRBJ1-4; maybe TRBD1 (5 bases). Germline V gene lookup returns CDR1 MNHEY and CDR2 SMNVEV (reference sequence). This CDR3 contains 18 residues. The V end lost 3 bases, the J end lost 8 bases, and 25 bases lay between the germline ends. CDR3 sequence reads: CASSFELPIRGGVEKLFF. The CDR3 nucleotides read TGTGCCAGCAGTTTTGAACTCCCAATAAGGGGTGGGGTGGAAAAACTGTTTTTT.

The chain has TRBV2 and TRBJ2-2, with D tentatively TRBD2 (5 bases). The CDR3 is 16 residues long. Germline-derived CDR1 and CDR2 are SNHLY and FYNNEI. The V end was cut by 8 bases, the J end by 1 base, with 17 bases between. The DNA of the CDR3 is TGTGCCAGCTTGGGAGCTGGAAGGGAGAACACCGGGGAGCTGTTTTTT. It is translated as CASLGAGRENTGELFF.

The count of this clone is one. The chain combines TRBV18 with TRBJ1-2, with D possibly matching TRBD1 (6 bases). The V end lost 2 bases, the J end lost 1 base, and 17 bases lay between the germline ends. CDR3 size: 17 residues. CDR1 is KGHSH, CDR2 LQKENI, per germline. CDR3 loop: CASSPITGTQFNYGYTF. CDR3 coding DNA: TGTGCCAGCTCACCAATAACAGGGACCCAATTTAACTATGGCTACACCTTC.

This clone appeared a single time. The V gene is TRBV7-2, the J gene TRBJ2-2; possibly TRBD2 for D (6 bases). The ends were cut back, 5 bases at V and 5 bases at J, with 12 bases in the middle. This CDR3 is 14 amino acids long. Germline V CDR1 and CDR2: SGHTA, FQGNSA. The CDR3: CASSLIGGTGELFF. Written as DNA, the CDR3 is TGTGCCAGCAGCCTCATCGGGGGTACCGGGGAGCTGTTTTTT.

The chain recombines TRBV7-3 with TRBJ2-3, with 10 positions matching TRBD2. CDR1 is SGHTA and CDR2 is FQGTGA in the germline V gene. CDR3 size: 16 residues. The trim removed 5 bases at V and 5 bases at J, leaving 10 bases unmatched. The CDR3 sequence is CASSRSAGGLGDTQYF. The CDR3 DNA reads TGTGCCAGCAGCCGCTCAGCGGGAGGGCTTGGAGATACGCAGTATTTT.

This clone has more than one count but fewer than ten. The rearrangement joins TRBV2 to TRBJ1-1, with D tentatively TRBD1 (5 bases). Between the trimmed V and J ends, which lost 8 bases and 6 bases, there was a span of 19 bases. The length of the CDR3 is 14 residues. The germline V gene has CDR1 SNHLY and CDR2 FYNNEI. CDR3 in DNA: TGTGCCAGCGGACGACAGCGGGTTTATCCTGAAGCTTTCTTT. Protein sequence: CASGRQRVYPEAFF.

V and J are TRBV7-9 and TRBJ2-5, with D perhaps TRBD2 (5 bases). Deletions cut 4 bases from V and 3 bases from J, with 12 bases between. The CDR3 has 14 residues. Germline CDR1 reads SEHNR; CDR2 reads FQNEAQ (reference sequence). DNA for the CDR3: TGTGCCAGCAGCTACAAACTAGTAGAAGAGACCCAGTACTTC. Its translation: CASSYKLVEETQYF.

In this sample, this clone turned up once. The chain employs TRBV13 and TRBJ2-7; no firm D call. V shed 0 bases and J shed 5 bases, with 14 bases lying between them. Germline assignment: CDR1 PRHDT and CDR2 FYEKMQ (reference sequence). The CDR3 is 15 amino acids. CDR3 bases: TGTGCCAGCAGCTTAGGCAGGTTAAGTTTCCACGAGCAGTACTTC. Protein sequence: CASSLGRLSFHEQYF. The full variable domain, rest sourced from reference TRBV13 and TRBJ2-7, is AAGVIQSPRHLIKEKRETATLKCYPIPRHDTVYWYQQGPGQDPQFLISFYEKMQSDKGSIPDRFSAQQFSDYHSELNMSSLELGDSALYFCASSLGRLSFHEQYFGPGTRLTVT.

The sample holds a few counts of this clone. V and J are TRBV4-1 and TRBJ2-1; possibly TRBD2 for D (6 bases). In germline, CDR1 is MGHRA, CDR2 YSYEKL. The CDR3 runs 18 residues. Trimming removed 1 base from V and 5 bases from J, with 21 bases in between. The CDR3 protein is CASSQGVRRRDYDNEQFF. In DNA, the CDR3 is TGCGCCAGCAGCCAAGGTGTGCGGAGGCGGGATTACGACAATGAGCAGTTCTTC.

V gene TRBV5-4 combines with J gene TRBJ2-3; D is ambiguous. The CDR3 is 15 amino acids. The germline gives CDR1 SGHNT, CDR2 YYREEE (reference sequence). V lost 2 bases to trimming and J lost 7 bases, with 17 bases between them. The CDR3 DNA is TGTGCCAGCAGCTTCGACTCGAGCCTTCTCTATACGCAGTATTTT. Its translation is CASSFDSSLLYTQYF.

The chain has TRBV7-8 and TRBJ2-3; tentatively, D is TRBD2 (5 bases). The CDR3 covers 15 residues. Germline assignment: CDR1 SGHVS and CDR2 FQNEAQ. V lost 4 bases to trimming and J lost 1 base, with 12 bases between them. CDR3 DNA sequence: TGTGCCAGCAGCTCCGGCGGGTCTGGCACAGATACGCAGTATTTT. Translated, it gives CASSSGGSGTDTQYF.